Each of the 22 T cell receptor beta chains below was sequenced from the same sample in a study of T-cell memory formation after mild COVID-19 (dated by TCRdb to the early 2020s). Library construction relied on 5' RACE. TCRdb names Illumina NovaSeq 6000 as the instrument used. Using fastp at Q25 and MiXCR, TCRdb reprocessed the public reads and kept productive beta chains. A single entry per CDR3 protein holds the most common genes and DNA from its merged rows. This sample has under 250,000 distinct CDR3 sequences in its table, and just over 9.5% of those were observed once. The ten largest make up 3.5% to 4% of the sample. Source material: PBMCs or a T cell subset sorted from them (not recorded which). Every receptor here comes from a man aged 18 to 30 who had mild COVID-19 (a few samples of this study predate the infection). The sample titles of this study are shuffled in the database, so cell type and time point are left out; the donor was told from shared clones.

This clonotype was observed at least ten times. The chain employs TRBV7-2 and TRBJ2-3; 7 bases fit TRBD1. CDR3 length: 13 amino acids. CDR1 SGHTA and CDR2 FQGNSA come from the germline V gene. V shed 1 base and J 10 bases; nucleotides not matched to a gene: 5. The CDR3 DNA is TGTGCCAGCAGCTTAGAGGGGGCCGTGGCGCAGTATTTT. This encodes CASSLEGAVAQYF.

This clonotype was counted between two and nine times. The rearrangement joins TRBV7-3 to TRBJ1-2, with D possibly being TRBD1 (5 bases). V was pared by 1 base and J by 6 bases, with 12 bases between. The V gene's germline CDR1 is SGHTA and CDR2 FQGTGA. The length of the CDR3 is 14 residues. This chain's CDR3 is CASSLRGGTDGYTF. The CDR3 DNA reads as TGTGCCAGCAGCTTAAGGGGAGGGACCGATGGCTACACCTTC.

This clonotype was observed many times. V usage is TRBV5-1 and J usage is TRBJ2-7; D is uncertain. Germline CDR1 is SGHRS and CDR2 is YFSETQ. Trimming shortened V by 4 bases and J by 1 base, and 12 bases separated the two germline ends. The CDR3 is 14 residues long. DNA for the CDR3: TGCGCCAGCAGCCCTTCTGGGTTGTCCTACGAGCAGTACTTC. It codes for CASSPSGLSYEQYF.

This clonotype occurred many times. The chain joins TRBV27 to TRBJ2-7, with D uncertain. The CDR3 runs to 8 residues. Between the trimmed V and J ends, which lost 11 bases and 6 bases, there was a span of 5 bases. CDR1 is MNHEY and CDR2 is SMNVEV in the germline V gene (reference sequence). CDR3 residues: CASGEQYF. For the CDR3, the DNA is TGTGCCTCAGGCGAGCAGTACTTC.

V usage is TRBV11-2 and J usage is TRBJ2-3; D is possibly TRBD2 (5 bases). The ends were cut back, 5 bases at V and 4 bases at J, with 16 bases in the middle. From germline, CDR1 is SGHAT and CDR2 FQNNGV. CDR3 length equals 15 residues. The CDR3 protein is CASSPRTLRSDTQYF. The CDR3 DNA reads as TGTGCCAGCAGCCCGAGGACTCTGCGGTCAGATACGCAGTATTTT.

In this sample, this clonotype turned up a few times. This chain's CDR3 is CASSGGGPGDIQYF. The CDR3 nucleotides are TGTGCCAGCAGTGGGGGGGGCCCCGGGGACATTCAGTACTTC. The rearrangement uses TRBV6-1 and TRBJ2-4, with D possibly matching TRBD2 (7 bases). V was shortened by 4 bases and J by 8 bases, with 15 bases between the two germline ends. The CDR3 extends over 14 amino acids. Germline V CDR1 and CDR2: MNHNS, SASEGT.

This clonotype occurred many times. The rearrangement links TRBV24-1 to TRBJ2-3; 9 bases are shared with TRBD1. CDR1 is KGHDR and CDR2 is SFDVKD in the germline V gene. The CDR3 extends over 15 amino acids. The V gene end was trimmed by 3 bases and the J gene end by 5 bases; junction bases not matched to a gene: 5. The DNA of the CDR3 is TGTGCCACCAGTGATCCTGGACAGGGGATAGATACGCAGTATTTT. Translated, it gives CATSDPGQGIDTQYF.

This clonotype was recorded a few times. The rearrangement links TRBV6-2 or TRBV6-3 to TRBJ2-7, with 8 nucleotides matching TRBD2. The CDR3 length is 17 residues. J gave up 7 bases and V 4 bases, and 18 bases lay outside the gene matches. The germline V gene has CDR1 MNHEY and CDR2 SVGEGT. DNA for the CDR3: TGTGCCAGCAGTTTCGCCTCGAGCGGGGAGACGGGAGGGGAGCAGTACGTC. This sequence encodes CASSFASSGETGGEQYV.

This clonotype was detected many times. This chain uses TRBV5-1 with TRBJ2-5; TRBD2 agrees at 8 bases. The CDR3 runs to 17 residues. After removal of 4 bases from V and 2 bases from J, the junction contained 13 bases not matched to a gene. CDR1 SGHRS and CDR2 YFSETQ come from the germline V gene. CDR3 nucleotides: TGCGCCAGCAGCCCCGGGGGGAGCGGGGGCACACAAGAGACCCAGTACTTC. Translation gives CASSPGGSGGTQETQYF.

The gene calls are TRBV7-2 and TRBJ2-7; D not resolved. Looked up from germline, CDR1 is SGHTA and CDR2 is FQGNSA. This CDR3 comprises 14 residues. V dropped 5 bases and J dropped 0 bases, with 11 bases sitting between them. The CDR3 spells CASSADWSSYEQYF. In DNA, the CDR3 is TGTGCCAGCAGCGCCGACTGGAGCTCCTACGAGCAGTACTTC.

This clonotype was recorded many times. V usage is TRBV18 and J usage is TRBJ2-5, with D tentatively TRBD1 (5 bases). Trimming removed 1 base at V and 5 bases at J, with 8 bases between. CDR1 and CDR2 (germline): KGHSH, LQKENI. This CDR3 region has 13 residues. The CDR3 nucleotides read TGTGCCAGCTCACCACGTACAGGCGAGACCCAGTACTTC. Its translation is CASSPRTGETQYF.

This chain uses TRBV2 with TRBJ2-2; D possibly corresponds to TRBD1 (6 bases). This CDR3 is 12 amino acids long. Germline loops: CDR1 SNHLY, CDR2 FYNNEI. V shed 6 bases and J shed 6 bases, with 8 bases lying between them. The CDR3 is CASRNRAGELFF. For the CDR3, the DNA is TGTGCCAGCAGGAACAGGGCCGGGGAGCTGTTTTTT.

A few counts support this clonotype. The chain couples TRBV20-1 to TRBJ2-5; no clear D. Per germline, CDR1 DFQATT and CDR2 SNEGSKA (reference sequence). The CDR3 sequence is 13 residues long. Trimming took off 5 bases at V and 1 base at J, with 11 bases between the two ends. The CDR3 spells CSASIGPQETQYF. DNA of the CDR3: TGCAGTGCTTCAATTGGGCCCCAAGAGACCCAGTACTTC.

This clonotype showed up just a few times. The CDR3 bases are TGTGCCACCAGTTTCGTGCGAAATTTTTTCTTC. Amino acid sequence: CATSFVRNFFF. The chain uses TRBV24-1 and TRBJ2-1; D unclear. This CDR3 is built from 11 residues. With 6 bases removed from V and 16 bases from J, the gap between germline ends came to 15 bases. CDR1 and CDR2 (germline): KGHDR, SFDVKD.

This CDR3 reads CASSPGQYNSGANVLTF. CDR3 bases: TGTGCCAGCAGTCCGGGACAGTACAACTCTGGGGCCAACGTCCTGACTTTC. This sequence joins TRBV27 and TRBJ2-6; 7 nucleotides match TRBD1. CDR1 is MNHEY, CDR2 SMNVEV, per germline (reference sequence). J gave up 0 bases and V 5 bases, and 7 bases lay outside the gene matches. CDR3 length: 17 residues.

The genes are TRBV4-3 and TRBJ2-5; D is unresolved. Germline V gives CDR1 LGHNA, CDR2 YSLEER. Trimming cost V 4 bases and J 3 bases, with 9 bases left between them. The CDR3 has 13 amino acids. CDR3 sequence reads: CASSRLLEETQYF. CDR3 in DNA: TGCGCCAGCAGCCGATTATTAGAAGAGACCCAGTACTTC.

The CDR3 spells CASSLQPGTYNEQFF. The CDR3 region has the DNA TGCGCCAGCAGCTTGCAGCCAGGGACCTACAATGAGCAGTTCTTC. The gene calls are TRBV5-1 and TRBJ2-1, with D perhaps matching TRBD1 (5 bases). V lost 1 base and J 2 bases, leaving 10 bases between the germline ends. Germline V CDR1 and CDR2: SGHRS, YFSETQ. The CDR3 has 15 amino acids.

This clonotype was counted between two and nine times. The V call is TRBV20-1, the J call TRBJ1-6; the D gene is possibly TRBD1 (5 bases). This CDR3 contains 17 residues. Trimming stripped 6 bases from V and 0 bases from J, with 18 bases between. The germline CDR1 and CDR2 sequences are DFQATT and SNEGSKA (reference sequence). The CDR3 DNA reads TGCAGTGCCGATAGATCAGGGCAGAGCTCCTATAATTCACCCCTCCACTTT. Encoded protein: CSADRSGQSSYNSPLHF.

The chain carries TRBV12-3 or TRBV12-4 and TRBJ1-1; a weak D match, TRBD1 (5 bases). The CDR3 consists of 15 residues. Trimming shortened V by 3 bases and J by 4 bases, and 15 bases separated the two germline ends. The CDR3 DNA is TGTGCCAGCAGTTTGGGCCTACACGGGGGCACTGAAGCTTTCTTT. Amino acids: CASSLGLHGGTEAFF.

The table lists this clonotype with a few counts. The rearrangement joins TRBV18 to TRBJ2-1, with 7 bases aligning to TRBD2. This CDR3 contains 17 residues. Per germline, CDR1 KGHSH and CDR2 LQKENI. With V trimmed by 2 bases and J by 0 bases, 7 bases remained unmatched. The CDR3 region has the DNA TGTGCCAGCTCACCAAGAGATACGGGGGGCTCCTACAATGAGCAGTTCTTC. Its translation: CASSPRDTGGSYNEQFF.

This clonotype was found a few times. The CDR3 here is CASSLGFSLNSPLHF. CDR3 nucleotide sequence: TGTGCCAGCAGCTTAGGTTTCAGCTTAAATTCACCCCTCCACTTT. This chain links TRBV7-9 with TRBJ1-6; D is unresolved. The CDR3 covers 15 residues. Germline CDR1 is SEHNR and CDR2 is FQNEAQ (reference sequence). V lost 1 base, J lost 7 bases, and 11 bases lay in between.

Many counts were recorded for this clonotype. The rearrangement links TRBV10-3 to TRBJ2-1; 9 bases align to TRBD2. V gave up 3 bases and J gave up 6 bases; unmatched junction bases: 3. This CDR3 region has 14 residues. CDR1 is ENHRY, CDR2 SYGVKD, per germline. CDR3 DNA: TGTGCCATCAGTGATGGCGGGGGGGGCAATGAGCAGTTCTTC. Amino acids: CAISDGGGGNEQFF.